These 8 T cell receptor beta chains came from one sample sequenced in a study of T-cell reconstitution after alpha-beta-depleted transplantation in children. TCRbeta library construction was performed incorporating unique molecular identifiers. TCRdb fed the PCR reads into MiXCR, producing one record per CDR3 protein. The sample shows hundreds of thousands of distinct CDR3 sequences, around 13% of them seen only once. Sample: PBMCs, taken before TCRalphabeta/CD19-depleted stem cell transplant. The receptors here all came from a girl aged 2-10 years with congenital amegakaryocytic thrombocytopenia, due to receive a stem cell transplant.

This clonotype was counted at least ten times. V usage is TRBV5-1 and J usage is TRBJ2-3; D is ambiguous. CDR1 is SGHRS and CDR2 is YFSETQ in the germline V gene. This CDR3 has 13 amino acids. Trimming pared 5 bases from V and 0 bases from J, leaving 7 bases between. CDR3 sequence reads: CASSRSSTDTQYF. In nucleotides, the CDR3 is TGCGCCAGCAGTCGAAGTAGCACAGATACGCAGTATTTT.

This clonotype was observed a single time. The chain joins TRBV24-1 to TRBJ2-5; 7 bases line up with TRBD1. Germline loops: CDR1 KGHDR, CDR2 SFDVKD. The ends lost 4 bases at V and 1 base at J; junction bases unmatched: 8. The length of the CDR3 is 16 residues. DNA of the CDR3: TGTGCCACCAGTGACCCAGGGACAGCAGGCCAAGAGACCCAGTACTTC. This translates into CATSDPGTAGQETQYF.

This clonotype was detected many times. This rearrangement joins TRBV20-1 to TRBJ2-4; D not certain. The V and J ends lost 3 bases and 3 bases respectively, with 12 bases between them. Germline-derived CDR1 and CDR2 are DFQATT and SNEGSKA (reference sequence). The CDR3 sequence is 14 residues long. CDR3: CSASWGFVKNIQYF. Here the CDR3 DNA reads TGCAGTGCTAGTTGGGGTTTTGTCAAAAACATTCAGTACTTC.

The chain is built from TRBV11-2 and TRBJ1-4; TRBD1 matches 7 bases. V lost 5 bases to trimming and J lost 4 bases; unmatched junction nucleotides: 7. CDR1 is SGHAT and CDR2 is FQNNGV in the germline V gene. The CDR3 runs 15 residues. The DNA of the CDR3 is TGTGCCAGCAGCAACGAGGACAGGCTTAATGAAAAACTGTTTTTT. Amino acids: CASSNEDRLNEKLFF.

V usage is TRBV6-1 and J usage is TRBJ1-2, with a tentative D call TRBD1 (5 bases). CDR1 MNHNS and CDR2 SASEGT come from the germline V gene. Between the trimmed V and J ends, which lost 6 bases and 8 bases, there was a span of 16 bases. The CDR3 is 13 residues long. CDR3 loop: CASRPGGVRGYTF. The CDR3, as DNA: TGTGCCAGCAGACCCGGGGGGGTCCGGGGCTACACCTTC.

At least ten counts were recorded for this clonotype. This chain uses TRBV12-3 or TRBV12-4 with TRBJ2-3; D unresolved. Trimming pared 3 bases from V and 2 bases from J, leaving 9 bases between. The CDR3 extends over 14 amino acids. CDR3 bases: TGTGCCAGCAGTTTCAAGCGCCTCACAGATACGCAGTATTTT. Translating gives CASSFKRLTDTQYF.

The rearrangement links TRBV7-9 to TRBJ2-3; 8 bases map to TRBD1. Trimming took 7 bases from V and 2 from J; bases not matched to a gene: 8. Germline assignment: CDR1 SEHNR and CDR2 FQNEAQ (reference sequence). CDR3 length equals 15 residues. CDR3 sequence reads: CASNPSDRDTDTQYF. CDR3 in DNA: TGTGCCAGCAACCCTTCGGACAGGGACACAGATACGCAGTATTTT.

The table lists this clonotype with many counts. This chain connects TRBV6-1 to TRBJ2-1, with 14 bases identical to TRBD2. V trimming: 6 bases; J trimming: 9 bases; junction bases outside the gene matches: 10. CDR1 MNHNS and CDR2 SASEGT come from the germline V gene. The CDR3 runs 16 residues. Written as DNA, the CDR3 is TGTGCCAGCAGCTTTCCGGGACTAGCGGGAGTCGGTGAGCAGTTCTTC. Its protein is CASSFPGLAGVGEQFF.